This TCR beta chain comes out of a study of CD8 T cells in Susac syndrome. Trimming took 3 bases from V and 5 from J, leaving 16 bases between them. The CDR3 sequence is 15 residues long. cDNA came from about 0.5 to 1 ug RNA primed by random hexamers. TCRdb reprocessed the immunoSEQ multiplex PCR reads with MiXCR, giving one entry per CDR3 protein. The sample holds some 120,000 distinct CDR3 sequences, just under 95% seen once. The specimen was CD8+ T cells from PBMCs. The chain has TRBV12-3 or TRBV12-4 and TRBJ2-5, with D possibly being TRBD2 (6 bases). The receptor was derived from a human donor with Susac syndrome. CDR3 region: CASSFREASRETQYF. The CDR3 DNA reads TGTGCCAGCAGTTTCAGGGAGGCCAGTCGGGAGACCCAGTACTTC.